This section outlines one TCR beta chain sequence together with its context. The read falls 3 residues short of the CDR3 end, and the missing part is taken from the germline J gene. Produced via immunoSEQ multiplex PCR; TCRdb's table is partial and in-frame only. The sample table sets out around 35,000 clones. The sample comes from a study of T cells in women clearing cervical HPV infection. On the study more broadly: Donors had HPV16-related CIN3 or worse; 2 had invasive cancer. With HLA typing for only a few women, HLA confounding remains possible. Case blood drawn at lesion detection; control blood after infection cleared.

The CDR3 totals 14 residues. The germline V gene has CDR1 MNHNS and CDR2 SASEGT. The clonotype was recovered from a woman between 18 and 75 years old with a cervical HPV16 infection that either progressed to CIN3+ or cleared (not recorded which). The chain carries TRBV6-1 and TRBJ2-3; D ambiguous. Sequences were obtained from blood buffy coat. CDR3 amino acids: CASSGSMRQETQYF. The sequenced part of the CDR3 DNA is TGTGCCAGCAGTGGATCCATGAGGCAAGAGACG.